Shown below are 14 T cell receptor beta chains from a single sample sequenced in a study of T cell clusters in autoimmune cytopenias. Each sample's input was about 270 ng genomic DNA, 38,000 or so genome equivalents. One tube held mixed TRB-A and TRB-B primer pools for touch-down PCR. Each CDR3 protein gets one entry in TCRdb, which reprocessed the multiplex PCR reads and gives no DNA. Its table records 6,900 or so distinct CDR3 sequences. The same data also contributed to another study, on T cell repertoires in aging, cancer and after chemotherapy.

The specimen was peripheral blood. Receptors originate from a human donor in good health.

Its frequency marks this clonotype as medium-sized. The J gene is TRBJ2-7, the V gene TRBV19; TCRdb's D call of TRBD1 is untestable without DNA. CDR1 is LNHDA and CDR2 is SQIVND in the germline V gene (reference sequence). This CDR3 comprises 14 residues. CDR3 amino acids: CASSRWTGTYEQYF.

This rearrangement joins TRBV27 to TRBJ2-4; TCRdb reports TRBD2, a call that lacks DNA to check it against. The V gene's germline CDR1 is MNHEY and CDR2 SMNVEV (reference sequence). CDR3 size: 14 residues. CDR3 in amino acids: CASSFGGAKNIQYF.

According to its frequency, this clonotype is medium-sized. The chain carries TRBV6-5 and TRBJ2-3; TCRdb lists TRBD1, though no DNA is available to test this call. Looked up from germline, CDR1 is MNHEY and CDR2 is SVGAGI. The CDR3 runs 12 residues. CDR3 sequence reads: CASSYRDSAQYF.

V usage is TRBV5-4 and J usage is TRBJ1-1. Germline loops: CDR1 SGHNT, CDR2 YYREEE (reference sequence). The CDR3 is 15 residues long. This CDR3 is CASSGEGGEDTEAFF.

The V call is TRBV6-6, the J call TRBJ2-1. This CDR3 is built from 13 residues. CDR1 MNHNY and CDR2 SVGAGI come from the germline V gene (reference sequence). The CDR3 loop is CASSYSEYNEQFF.

This clonotype is deemed medium-sized (0.01 to 0.1%) by its frequency. This rearrangement joins TRBV29-1 to TRBJ2-1. The CDR3 sequence is 14 residues long. Germline V lookup: CDR1 SQVTM, CDR2 ANQGSEA. CDR3: CSVLPRGPYNEQFF.

This clonotype is classed as medium-sized by frequency. V usage is TRBV19 and J usage is TRBJ2-7; TCRdb outputs TRBD1, but without DNA this stays unchecked. The CDR3 is 14 amino acids. Germline V CDR1 and CDR2: LNHDA, SQIVND (reference sequence). The CDR3 sequence: CASSMWGEGYEQYF.

The V and J genes are TRBV6-2 or TRBV6-3 and TRBJ2-1; lacking DNA, the TRBD1 call made by TCRdb goes unchecked. Germline V CDR1 and CDR2: MNHEY, SVGEGT. This CDR3 is built from 15 residues. CDR3 amino acids: CASSRPGTGYNEQFF.

Its frequency marks this clonotype as medium-sized. This chain uses TRBV11-1 with TRBJ1-3; TCRdb returns TRBD1, unconfirmable since there is no DNA. Germline lookup yields CDR1 SGHAT and CDR2 FQDESV (reference sequence). The CDR3 sequence is 13 residues long. This CDR3 is CASSVPSGNTIYF.

V usage is TRBV6-5 and J usage is TRBJ2-1; TCRdb proposes TRBD1, but this gene call is untestable without DNA. CDR1 and CDR2 (germline): MNHEY, SVGAGI. This CDR3 region has 14 residues. The CDR3 is CASSDPGRGAAQFF.

In terms of frequency, this clonotype is medium-sized. The V call is TRBV11-1, the J call TRBJ2-7; without DNA, the TCRdb call of TRBD2 cannot be checked. The length of the CDR3 is 15 residues. Germline values: CDR1 SGHAT, CDR2 FQDESV (reference sequence). CDR3 loop: CASSRTSGGHNEQYF.

The chain couples TRBV5-4 to TRBJ1-6. Germline values: CDR1 SGHNT, CDR2 YYREEE (reference sequence). CDR3 size: 16 residues. The CDR3 region is CASSWGRGDGESPLHF.

This clonotype registers medium-sized by frequency. The rearrangement joins TRBV6-5 to TRBJ1-4; TCRdb returns TRBD1, unconfirmable since there is no DNA. The CDR3 sequence is 14 residues long. CDR1 MNHEY and CDR2 SVGAGI come from the germline V gene. CDR3: CASSYQRGNEKLFF.

By frequency, this clonotype registers medium-sized (0.01 to 0.1%). The chain combines TRBV19 with TRBJ2-3. The germline V gene has CDR1 LNHDA and CDR2 SQIVND (reference sequence). This CDR3 has 13 residues. CDR3 in amino acids: CASSIERTDTQYF.